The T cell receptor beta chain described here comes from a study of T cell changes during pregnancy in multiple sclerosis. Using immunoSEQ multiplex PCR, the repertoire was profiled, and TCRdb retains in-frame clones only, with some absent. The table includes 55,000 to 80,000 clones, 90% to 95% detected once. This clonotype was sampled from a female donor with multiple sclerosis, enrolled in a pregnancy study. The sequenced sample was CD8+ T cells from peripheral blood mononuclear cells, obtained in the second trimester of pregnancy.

DNA of the CDR3: TGTGCCAGTCTCTGGGGCCCTGAAGCTTTCTTT. As protein: CASLWGPEAFF. V gene TRBV19 combines with J gene TRBJ1-1; D is possibly TRBD1 (5 bases). The CDR3 consists of 11 residues. Germline V gives CDR1 LNHDA, CDR2 SQIVND (reference sequence). Trimming took off 8 bases at V and 6 bases at J, with 10 bases between the two ends.